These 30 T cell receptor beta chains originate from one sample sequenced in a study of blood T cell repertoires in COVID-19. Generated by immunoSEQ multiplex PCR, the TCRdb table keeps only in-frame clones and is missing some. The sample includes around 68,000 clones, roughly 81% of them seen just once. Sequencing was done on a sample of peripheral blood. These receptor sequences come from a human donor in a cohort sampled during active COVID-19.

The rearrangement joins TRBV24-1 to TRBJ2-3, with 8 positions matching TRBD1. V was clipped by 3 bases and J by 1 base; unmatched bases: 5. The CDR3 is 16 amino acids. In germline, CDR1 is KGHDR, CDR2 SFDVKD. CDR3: CATSDPGQGGTDTQYF. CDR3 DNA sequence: TGTGCCACCAGTGATCCCGGACAGGGTGGCACAGATACGCAGTATTTT.

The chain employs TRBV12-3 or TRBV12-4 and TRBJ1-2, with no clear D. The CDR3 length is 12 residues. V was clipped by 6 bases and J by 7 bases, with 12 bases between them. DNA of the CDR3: TGTGCCAGCAGCCCTACACGGGGTGGCTACACCTTC. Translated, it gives CASSPTRGGYTF.

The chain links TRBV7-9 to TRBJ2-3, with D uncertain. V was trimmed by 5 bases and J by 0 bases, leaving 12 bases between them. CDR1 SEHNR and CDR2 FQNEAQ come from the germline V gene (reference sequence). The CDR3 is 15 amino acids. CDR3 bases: TGTGCCAGCAGCCTTTCTATAGTTAGCACAGATACGCAGTATTTT. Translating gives CASSLSIVSTDTQYF. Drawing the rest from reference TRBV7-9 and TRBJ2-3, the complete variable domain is DTGVSQNPRHKITKRGQNVTFRCDPISEHNRLYWYRQTLGQGPEFLTYFQNEAQLEKSRLLSDRFSAERPKGSFSTLEIQRTEQGDSAMYLCASSLSIVSTDTQYFGPGTRLTVL.

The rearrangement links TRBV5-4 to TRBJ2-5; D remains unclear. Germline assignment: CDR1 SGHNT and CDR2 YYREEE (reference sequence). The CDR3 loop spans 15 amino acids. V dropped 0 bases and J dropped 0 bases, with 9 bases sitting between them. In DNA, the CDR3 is TGTGCCAGCAGCTTGGACAGCCGATACCAAGAGACCCAGTACTTC. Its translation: CASSLDSRYQETQYF.

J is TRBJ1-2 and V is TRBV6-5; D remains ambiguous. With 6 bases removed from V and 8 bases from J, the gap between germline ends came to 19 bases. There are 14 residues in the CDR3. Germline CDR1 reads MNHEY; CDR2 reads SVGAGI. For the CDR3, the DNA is TGTGCCAGCAGGGGCCCTATTAATTTGGAAGGCTACACCTTC. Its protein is CASRGPINLEGYTF.

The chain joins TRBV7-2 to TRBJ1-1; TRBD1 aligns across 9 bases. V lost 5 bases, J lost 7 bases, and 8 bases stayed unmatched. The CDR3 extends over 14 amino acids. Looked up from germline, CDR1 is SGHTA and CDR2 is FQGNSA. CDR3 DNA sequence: TGTGCCAGCAGCGCGGGACAGGGCCCTTTTGAAGCTTTCTTT. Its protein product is CASSAGQGPFEAFF.

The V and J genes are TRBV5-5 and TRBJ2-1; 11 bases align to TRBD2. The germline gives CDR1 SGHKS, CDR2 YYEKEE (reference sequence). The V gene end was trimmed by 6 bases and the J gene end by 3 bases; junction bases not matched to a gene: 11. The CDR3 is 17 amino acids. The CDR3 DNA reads TGTGCCAGCACCCCATGGGTTAGCGGGGGGGGCTACAATGAGCAGTTCTTC. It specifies CASTPWVSGGGYNEQFF.

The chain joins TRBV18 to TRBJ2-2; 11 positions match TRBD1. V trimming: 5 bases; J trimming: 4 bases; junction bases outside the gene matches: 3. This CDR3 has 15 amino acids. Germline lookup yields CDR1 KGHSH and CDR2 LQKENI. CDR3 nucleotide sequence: TGTGCCAGCTCATCGGGACAGGGGGGCACCGGGGAGCTGTTTTTT. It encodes CASSSGQGGTGELFF.

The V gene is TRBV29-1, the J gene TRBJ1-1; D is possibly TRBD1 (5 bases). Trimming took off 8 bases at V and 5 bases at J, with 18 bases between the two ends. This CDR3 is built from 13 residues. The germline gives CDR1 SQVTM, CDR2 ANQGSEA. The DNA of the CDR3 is TGCAGCTCAACTCCGGGGGGACCAACTGAAGCTTTCTTT. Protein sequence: CSSTPGGPTEAFF. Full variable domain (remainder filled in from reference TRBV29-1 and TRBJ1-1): SAVISQKPSRDICQRGTSLTIQCQVDSQVTMMFWYRQQPGQSLTLIATANQGSEATYESGFVIDKFPISRPNLTFSTLTVSNMSPEDSSIYLCSSTPGGPTEAFFGQGTRLTVV.

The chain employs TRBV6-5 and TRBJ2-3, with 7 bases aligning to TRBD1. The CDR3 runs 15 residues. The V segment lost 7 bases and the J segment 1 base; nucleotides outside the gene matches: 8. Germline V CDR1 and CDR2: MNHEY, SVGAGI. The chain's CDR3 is CASIPTGQGTDTQYF. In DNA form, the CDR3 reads TGTGCCAGCATCCCTACAGGACAGGGCACAGATACGCAGTATTTT.

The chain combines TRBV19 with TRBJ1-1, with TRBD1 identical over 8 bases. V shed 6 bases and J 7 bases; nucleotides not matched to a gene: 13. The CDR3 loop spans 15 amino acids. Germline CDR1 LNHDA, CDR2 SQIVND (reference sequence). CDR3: CASRTGVGQASEAFF. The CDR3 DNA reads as TGTGCCAGTAGGACAGGGGTCGGGCAGGCCAGTGAAGCTTTCTTT.

The CDR3 DNA is TGTGCCAGCAGCTTAGGGGCGGGAGTTAGGACAGATACGCAGTATTTT. Amino acid sequence: CASSLGAGVRTDTQYF. This sequence joins TRBV13 and TRBJ2-3; the match to TRBD2 covers 7 bases. V lost 0 bases, J lost 3 bases, and 6 bases stayed unmatched. There are 16 residues in the CDR3. Looked up from germline, CDR1 is PRHDT and CDR2 is FYEKMQ (reference sequence).

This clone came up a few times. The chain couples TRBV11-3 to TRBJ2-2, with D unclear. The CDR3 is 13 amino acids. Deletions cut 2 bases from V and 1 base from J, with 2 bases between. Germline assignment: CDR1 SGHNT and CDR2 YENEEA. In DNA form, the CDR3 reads TGTGCCAGCAGCTTACGGAACACCGGGGAGCTGTTTTTT. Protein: CASSLRNTGELFF. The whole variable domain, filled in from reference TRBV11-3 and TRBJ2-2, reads EAGVVQSPRYKIIEKKQPVAFWCNPISGHNTLYWYLQNLGQGPELLIRYENEEAVDDSQLPKDRFSAERLKGVDSTLKIQPAELGDSAVYLCASSLRNTGELFFGEGSRLTVL.

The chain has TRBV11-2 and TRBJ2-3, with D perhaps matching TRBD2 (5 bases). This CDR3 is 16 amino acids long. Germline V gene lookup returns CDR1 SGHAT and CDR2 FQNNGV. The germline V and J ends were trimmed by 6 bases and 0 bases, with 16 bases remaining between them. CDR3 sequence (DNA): TGTGCCAGCAGATATCGGACTTCCGAAAGCACAGATACGCAGTATTTT. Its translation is CASRYRTSESTDTQYF. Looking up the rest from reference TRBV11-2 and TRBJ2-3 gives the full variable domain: EAGVAQSPRYKIIEKRQSVAFWCNPISGHATLYWYQQILGQGPKLLIQFQNNGVVDDSQLPKDRFSAERLKGVDSTLKIQPAKLEDSAVYLCASRYRTSESTDTQYFGPGTRLTVL.

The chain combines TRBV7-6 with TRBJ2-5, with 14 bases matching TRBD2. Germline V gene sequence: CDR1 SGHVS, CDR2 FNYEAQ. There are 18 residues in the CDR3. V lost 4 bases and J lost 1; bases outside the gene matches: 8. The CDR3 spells CASSSTGGTSGSQETQYF. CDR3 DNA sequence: TGTGCCAGCAGCTCCACCGGGGGGACTAGCGGGAGCCAAGAGACCCAGTACTTC.

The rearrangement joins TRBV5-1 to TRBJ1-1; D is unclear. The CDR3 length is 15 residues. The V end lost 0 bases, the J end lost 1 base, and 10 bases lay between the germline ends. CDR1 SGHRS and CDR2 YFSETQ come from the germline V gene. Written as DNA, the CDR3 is TGCGCCAGCAGCTTGGTTGAGTCGGGGAACACTGAAGCTTTCTTT. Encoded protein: CASSLVESGNTEAFF.

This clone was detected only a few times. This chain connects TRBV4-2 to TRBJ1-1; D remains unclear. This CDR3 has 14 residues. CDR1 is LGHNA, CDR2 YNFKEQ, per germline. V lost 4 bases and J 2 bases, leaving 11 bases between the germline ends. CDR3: CASSRRDLNTEAFF. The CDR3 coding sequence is TGTGCCAGCAGCCGCCGGGATCTAAACACTGAAGCTTTCTTT.

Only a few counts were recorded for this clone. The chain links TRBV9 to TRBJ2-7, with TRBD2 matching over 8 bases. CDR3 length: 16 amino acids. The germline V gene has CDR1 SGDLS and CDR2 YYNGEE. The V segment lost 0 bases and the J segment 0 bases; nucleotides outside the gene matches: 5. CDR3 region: CASSVVLSGSSYEQYF. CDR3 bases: TGTGCCAGCAGCGTAGTATTAAGCGGGAGCTCCTACGAGCAGTACTTC.

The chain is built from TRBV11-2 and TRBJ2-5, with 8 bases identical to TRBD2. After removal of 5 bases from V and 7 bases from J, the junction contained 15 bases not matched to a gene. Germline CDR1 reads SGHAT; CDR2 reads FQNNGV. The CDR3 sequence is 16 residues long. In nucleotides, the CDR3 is TGTGCCAGCAGCGAGACCATAGCGGGATGGCAGGGGACCCAGTACTTC. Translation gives CASSETIAGWQGTQYF.

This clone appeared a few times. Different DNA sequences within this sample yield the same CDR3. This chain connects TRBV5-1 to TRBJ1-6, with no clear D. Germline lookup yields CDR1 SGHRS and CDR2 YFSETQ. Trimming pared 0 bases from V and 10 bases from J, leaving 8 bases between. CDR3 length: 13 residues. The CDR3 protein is CASSLAGVSPLHF. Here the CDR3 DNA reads TGCGCCAGCAGCTTGGCCGGGGTATCACCCCTCCACTTT.

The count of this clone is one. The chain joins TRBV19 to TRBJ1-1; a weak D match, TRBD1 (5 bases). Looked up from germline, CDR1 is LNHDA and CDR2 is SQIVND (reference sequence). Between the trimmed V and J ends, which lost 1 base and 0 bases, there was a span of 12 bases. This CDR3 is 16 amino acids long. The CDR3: CASSIGARQMNTEAFF. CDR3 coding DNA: TGTGCCAGTAGTATAGGGGCGAGACAGATGAACACTGAAGCTTTCTTT.

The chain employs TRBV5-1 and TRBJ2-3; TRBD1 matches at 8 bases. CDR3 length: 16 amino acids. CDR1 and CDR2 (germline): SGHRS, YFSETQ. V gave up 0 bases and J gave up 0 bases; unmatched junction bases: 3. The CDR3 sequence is CASSLGDRGSTDTQYF. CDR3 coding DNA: TGCGCCAGCAGCTTGGGAGACAGGGGTAGCACAGATACGCAGTATTTT.

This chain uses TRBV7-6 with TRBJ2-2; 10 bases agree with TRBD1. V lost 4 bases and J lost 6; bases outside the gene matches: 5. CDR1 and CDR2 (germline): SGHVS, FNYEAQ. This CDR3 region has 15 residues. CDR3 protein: CASSSRQGAPGELFF. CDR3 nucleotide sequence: TGTGCCAGCAGCTCAAGACAGGGGGCGCCCGGGGAGCTGTTTTTT.

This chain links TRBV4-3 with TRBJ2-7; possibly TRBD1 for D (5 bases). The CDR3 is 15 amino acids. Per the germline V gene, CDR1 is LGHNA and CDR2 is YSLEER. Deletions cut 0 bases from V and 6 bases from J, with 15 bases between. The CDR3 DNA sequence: TGCGCCAGCAGCCAAGAAGAATCCTTAGGGGCCGAGCAGTACTTC. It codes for CASSQEESLGAEQYF.

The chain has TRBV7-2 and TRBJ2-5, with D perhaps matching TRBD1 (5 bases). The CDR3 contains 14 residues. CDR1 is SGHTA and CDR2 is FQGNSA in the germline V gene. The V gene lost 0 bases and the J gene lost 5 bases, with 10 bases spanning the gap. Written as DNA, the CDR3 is TGTGCCAGCAGCTTAGCACAGGCATCTGAGACCCAGTACTTC. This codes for CASSLAQASETQYF.

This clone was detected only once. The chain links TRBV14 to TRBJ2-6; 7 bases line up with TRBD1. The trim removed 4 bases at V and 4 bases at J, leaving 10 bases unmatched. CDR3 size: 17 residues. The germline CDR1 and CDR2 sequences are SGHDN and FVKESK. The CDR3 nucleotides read TGTGCCAGCAGCCGTGGACAGGTCGCCGGGGGGGCCAACGTCCTGACTTTC. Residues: CASSRGQVAGGANVLTF. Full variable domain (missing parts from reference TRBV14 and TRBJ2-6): EAGVTQFPSHSVIEKGQTVTLRCDPISGHDNLYWYRRVMGKEIKFLLHFVKESKQDESGMPNNRFLAERTGGTYSTLKVQPAELEDSGVYFCASSRGQVAGGANVLTFGAGSRLTVL.

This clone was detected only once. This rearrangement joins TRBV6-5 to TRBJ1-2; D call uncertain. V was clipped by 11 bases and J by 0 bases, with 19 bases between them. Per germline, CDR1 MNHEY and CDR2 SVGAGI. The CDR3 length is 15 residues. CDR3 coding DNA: TGTGCCGCCTCAGACGCGCGGGCCACTAACTATGGCTACACCTTC. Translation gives CAASDARATNYGYTF.

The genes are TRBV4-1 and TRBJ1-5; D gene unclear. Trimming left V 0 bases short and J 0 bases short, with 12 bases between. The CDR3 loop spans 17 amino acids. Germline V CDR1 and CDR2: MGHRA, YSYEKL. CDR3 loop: CASSQDLGRPSNQPQHF. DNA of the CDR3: TGCGCCAGCAGCCAAGATCTCGGGAGGCCTAGCAATCAGCCCCAGCATTTT.

The CDR3 is CASSLASGHYEQYF. The CDR3 bases are TGTGCCAGCAGCCTCGCTAGCGGCCACTACGAGCAGTACTTC. The V gene is TRBV13, the J gene TRBJ2-7, with 7 nucleotides matching TRBD2. The CDR3 has 14 residues. The germline gives CDR1 PRHDT, CDR2 FYEKMQ (reference sequence). Trimming removed 5 bases from V and 3 bases from J; junction bases left unmatched: 7.

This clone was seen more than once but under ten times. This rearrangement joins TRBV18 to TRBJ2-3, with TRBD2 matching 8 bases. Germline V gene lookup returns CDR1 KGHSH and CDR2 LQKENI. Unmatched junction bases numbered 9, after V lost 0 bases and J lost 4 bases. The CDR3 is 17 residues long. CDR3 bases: TGTGCCAGCTCACCACCGGGTAGCGGGGTCGCGGCAGATACGCAGTATTTT. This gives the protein CASSPPGSGVAADTQYF.